The entry below gives a single T cell receptor (beta chain) sequence along with its context. Its specificity is unknown. Sequencing used cDNA as its template, made by extracting RNA and reverse transcribing it. Sequencing was performed with immunoSEQ multiplex PCR; in TCRdb, only in-frame clones are kept and a portion is missing. The sample contains about 150,000 clones, more than 40% of which appear only once. These data are taken from a study of CD8+ T cells in alopecia areata. Study-wide results and caveats: Normal skin contains resident alphabeta T cells, and these are also sequenced in scalp samples. Clarity of TCR sharing across patients fell short of that in mice, possibly HLA-related.

V was shortened by 1 base and J by 1 base, with 8 bases between the two germline ends. Germline V gene data show CDR1 as SGHRS and CDR2 as YFSETQ. The CDR3 loop spans 14 amino acids. Both peripheral blood and punch biopsies of lesional scalp skin were obtained from patients who had alopecia areata. PBMCs yielded sorted CD4+ and CD8+ T cells. Input material: CD4+ T cells sorted from blood. This TCR derives from a human donor with alopecia areata. The chain employs TRBV5-1 and TRBJ1-1; D is unresolved. The CDR3 region has the DNA TGCGCCAGCAGCTTGCAAGGGAAGAACACTGAAGCTTTCTTT. It yields the protein CASSLQGKNTEAFF.